This T cell receptor (beta chain) was identified in a study of molecular identifiers for immune sequencing clone quantification. TCRdb re-called the PCR reads through MiXCR, storing one row per CDR3 protein. The data show more than 85,000 distinct CDR3 sequences, with about 32% seen just once and around a tenth held by the top ten. This clonotype was detected ten times or more. Sequenced sample: naive CD8+ T cells from blood, with Jurkat cell RNA spiked in. The subset was: FACS-sorted CD8+CD4-CCR7+CD45RA+ naive T cells. The receptor was isolated from a human donor in good health. Some libraries in this study had Jurkat cell RNA spiked in.

The CDR3 DNA reads as TGTGCTAGTGGTGACCCTCAGGGATTAGACACTGAAGCTTTCTTT. Protein product: CASGDPQGLDTEAFF. This chain joins TRBV12-5 and TRBJ1-1; weak D call: TRBD1 (5 bases). Germline lookup yields CDR1 LGHNT and CDR2 FRNRAP. V lost 5 bases and J lost 3, with 16 bases in between. The CDR3 sequence is 15 residues long. Combining the CDR3 with reference TRBV12-5 and TRBJ1-1 gives the whole variable domain DARVTQTPRHKVTEMGQEVTMRCQPILGHNTVFWYRQTMMQGLELLAYFRNRAPLDDSGMPKDRFSAEMPDATLATLKIQPSEPRDSAVYFCASGDPQGLDTEAFFGQGTRLTVV.